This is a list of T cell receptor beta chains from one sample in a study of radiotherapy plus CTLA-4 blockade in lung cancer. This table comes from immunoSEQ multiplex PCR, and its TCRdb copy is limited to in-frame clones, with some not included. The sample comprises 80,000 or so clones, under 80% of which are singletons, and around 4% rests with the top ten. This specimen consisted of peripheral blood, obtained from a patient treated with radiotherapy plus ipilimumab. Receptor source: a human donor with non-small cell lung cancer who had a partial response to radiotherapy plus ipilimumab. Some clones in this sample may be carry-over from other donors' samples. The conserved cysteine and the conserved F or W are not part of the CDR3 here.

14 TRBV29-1 SVTGLAGGGYNEQF
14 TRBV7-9 ASSLGSRALGNTIY
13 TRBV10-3 AISDSGGSYNEQF
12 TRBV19 ASSINTGAYGYT
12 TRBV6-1 ASKDQGSSYEQY
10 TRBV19 ASSINSYGYT
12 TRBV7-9 ASSRQGQQEKLF
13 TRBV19 ASNPTGGGPKELF
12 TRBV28 ASIENSGSSPLH
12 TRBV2 ASSEARASGELF
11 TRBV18 ASSPLDQGGFL
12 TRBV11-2 ASSTRQSSYEQY
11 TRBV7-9 ASSLGAGTPLH
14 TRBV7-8 ASSLRDRVGLIGYT
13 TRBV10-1 ASSDHNFGAGELF
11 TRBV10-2 ASKRTGATEAF
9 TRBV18 ASSTGFGQY
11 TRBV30 ANSQGLNYGYT
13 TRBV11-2 ASSLYPGSGETQY
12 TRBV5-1 ASSPRVPFDEQF
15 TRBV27 ASSLPGQTFRRTEAF
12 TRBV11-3 ASRKRTGEETQY
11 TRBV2 ASRTPENEKLF
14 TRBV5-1 ASSLNAGIDNSPLH
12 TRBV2 ASSGSRPNTEAF
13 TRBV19 ASSIGLAGTYEQY
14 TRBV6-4 ASSDLATPRTDTQY
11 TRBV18 ASSSGGNEKLF
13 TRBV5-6 ASSSSRREGNTIY
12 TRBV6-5 ASSRQGRGETQY
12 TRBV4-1 ASSQVSGVAGYT